This T cell receptor (beta chain) was identified in a study of blood T cell repertoires in COVID-19. Study at large: From the United States, Italy and Spain came samples of acute and convalescent COVID-19. T cells, B-cell-depleted T cells, or PBMCs provided the cDNA or gDNA that served as material.

This CDR3 spans 12 amino acids. Germline V gene sequence: CDR1 LNHDA, CDR2 SQIVND (reference sequence). V lost 7 bases and J lost 1, with 7 bases in between. How the authors handled the data: Reference gene primers were amplified, and this amplification served to estimate nucleated cell counts. Repertoires were generated with immunoSEQ multiplex PCR, while TCRdb's copy carries only in-frame clones and drops some. That table furnishes V, J and clone size, whereas the DNA furnished D and trimming. Seen here are over 150,000 clones, roughly 82% observed once, and the top ten hold 13%. Sequenced input: peripheral blood. This clonotype originated in a human donor in a cohort sampled during active COVID-19. The chain has TRBV19 and TRBJ1-2; no firm D call. The CDR3 DNA reads as TGTGCCAGTACTCGGGGTAACTATGGCTACACCTTC. Amino acids: CASTRGNYGYTF.